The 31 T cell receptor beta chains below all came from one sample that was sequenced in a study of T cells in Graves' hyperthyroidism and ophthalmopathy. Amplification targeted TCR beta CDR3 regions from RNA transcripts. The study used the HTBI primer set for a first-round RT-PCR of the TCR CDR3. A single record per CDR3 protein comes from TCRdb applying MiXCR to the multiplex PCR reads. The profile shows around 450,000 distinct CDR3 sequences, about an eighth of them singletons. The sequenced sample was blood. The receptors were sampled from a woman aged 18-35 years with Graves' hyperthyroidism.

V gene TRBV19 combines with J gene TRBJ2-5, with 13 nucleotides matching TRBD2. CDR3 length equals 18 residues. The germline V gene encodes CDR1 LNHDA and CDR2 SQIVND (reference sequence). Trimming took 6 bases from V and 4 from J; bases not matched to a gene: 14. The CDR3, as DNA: TGTGCCAGTAGCCGGGGGGGGAGACTAGCGGGAGGAAGAGAGACCCAGTACTTC. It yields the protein CASSRGGRLAGGRETQYF.

This CDR3 reads CASSEPGQYGYTF. CDR3 coding DNA: TGCGCCAGCAGCGAGCCGGGACAGTATGGCTACACCTTC. This chain uses TRBV5-1 with TRBJ1-2, with 7 positions matching TRBD1. Germline-derived CDR1 and CDR2 are SGHRS and YFSETQ. The CDR3 spans 13 residues. J lost 5 bases, V lost 4 bases, and 5 bases had no gene match.

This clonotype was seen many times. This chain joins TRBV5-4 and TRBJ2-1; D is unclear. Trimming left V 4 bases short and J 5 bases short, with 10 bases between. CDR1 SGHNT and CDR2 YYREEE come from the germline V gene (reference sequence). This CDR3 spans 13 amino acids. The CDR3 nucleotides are TGTGCCAGCAGCCTAACCCCAGACAATGAGCAGTTCTTC. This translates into CASSLTPDNEQFF. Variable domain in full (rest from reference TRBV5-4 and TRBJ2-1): ETGVTQSPTHLIKTRGQQVTLRCSSQSGHNTVSWYQQALGQGPQFIFQYYREEENGRGNFPPRFSGLQFPNYSSELNVNALELDDSALYLCASSLTPDNEQFFGPGTRLTVL.

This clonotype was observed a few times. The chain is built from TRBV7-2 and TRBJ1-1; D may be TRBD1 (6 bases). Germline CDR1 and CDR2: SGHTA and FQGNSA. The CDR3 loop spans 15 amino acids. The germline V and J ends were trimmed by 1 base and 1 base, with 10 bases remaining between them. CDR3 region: CASSLGWGQNTEAFF. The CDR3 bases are TGTGCCAGCAGCTTAGGATGGGGGCAGAACACTGAAGCTTTCTTT.

This CDR3 reads CSVALVENNEKLFF. CDR3 coding DNA: TGCAGCGTTGCGTTGGTGGAGAATAATGAAAAACTGTTTTTT. V and J are TRBV29-1 and TRBJ1-4, with D hard to call. Trimming removed 4 bases from V and 4 bases from J, with 13 bases in between. The germline V gene encodes CDR1 SQVTM and CDR2 ANQGSEA. The CDR3 runs to 14 residues. Based on the CDR3 plus reference TRBV29-1 and TRBJ1-4, the full variable domain is SAVISQKPSRDICQRGTSLTIQCQVDSQVTMMFWYRQQPGQSLTLIATANQGSEATYESGFVIDKFPISRPNLTFSTLTVSNMSPEDSSIYLCSVALVENNEKLFFGSGTQLSVL.

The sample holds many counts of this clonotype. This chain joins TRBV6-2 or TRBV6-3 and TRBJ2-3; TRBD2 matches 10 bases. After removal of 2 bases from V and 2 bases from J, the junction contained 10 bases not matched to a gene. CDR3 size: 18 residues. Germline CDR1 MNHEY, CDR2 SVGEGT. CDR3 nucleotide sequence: TGTGCCAGCAGTTACCCCTCTAGCGGGAGCGCAACCACAGATACGCAGTATTTT. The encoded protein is CASSYPSSGSATTDTQYF.

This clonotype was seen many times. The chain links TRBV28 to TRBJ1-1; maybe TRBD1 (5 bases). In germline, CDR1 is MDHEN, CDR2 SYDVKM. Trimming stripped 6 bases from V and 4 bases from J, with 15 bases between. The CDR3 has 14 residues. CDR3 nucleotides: TGTGCCAGCAGCCCGGGGGGGGTAGGCACTGAAGCTTTCTTT. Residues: CASSPGGVGTEAFF.

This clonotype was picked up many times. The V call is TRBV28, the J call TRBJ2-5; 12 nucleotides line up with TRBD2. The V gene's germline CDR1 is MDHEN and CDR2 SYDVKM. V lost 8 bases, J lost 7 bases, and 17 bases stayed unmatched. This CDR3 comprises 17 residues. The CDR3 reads CASGVPPSGRGVVTQYF. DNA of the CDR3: TGTGCCAGCGGCGTTCCTCCTAGCGGGAGGGGAGTGGTGACCCAGTACTTC.

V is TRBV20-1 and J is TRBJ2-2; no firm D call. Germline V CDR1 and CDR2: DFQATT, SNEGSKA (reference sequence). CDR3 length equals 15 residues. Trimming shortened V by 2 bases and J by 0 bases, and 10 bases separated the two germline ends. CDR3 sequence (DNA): TGCAGTGCTAGAAAGGAGCCTGCGAACACCGGGGAGCTGTTTTTT. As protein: CSARKEPANTGELFF.

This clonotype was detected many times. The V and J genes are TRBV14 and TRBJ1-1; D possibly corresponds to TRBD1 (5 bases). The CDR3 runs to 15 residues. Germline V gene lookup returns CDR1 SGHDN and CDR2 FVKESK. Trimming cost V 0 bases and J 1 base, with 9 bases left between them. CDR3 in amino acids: CASSQERGWNTEAFF. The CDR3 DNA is TGTGCCAGCAGCCAAGAACGGGGGTGGAACACTGAAGCTTTCTTT.

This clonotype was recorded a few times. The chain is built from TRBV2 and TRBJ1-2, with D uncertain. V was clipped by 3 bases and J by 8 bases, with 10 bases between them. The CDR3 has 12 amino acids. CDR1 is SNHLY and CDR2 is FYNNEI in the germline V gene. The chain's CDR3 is CASSEGLEGYTF. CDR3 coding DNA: TGTGCCAGCAGTGAGGGGTTAGAGGGCTACACCTTC.

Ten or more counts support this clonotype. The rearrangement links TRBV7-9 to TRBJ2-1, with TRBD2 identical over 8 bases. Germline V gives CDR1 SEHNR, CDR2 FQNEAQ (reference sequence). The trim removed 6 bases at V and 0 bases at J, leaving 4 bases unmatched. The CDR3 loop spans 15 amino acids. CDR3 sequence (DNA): TGTGCCAGCAGACTAGCGGTTAGCTCCTACAATGAGCAGTTCTTC. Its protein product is CASRLAVSSYNEQFF. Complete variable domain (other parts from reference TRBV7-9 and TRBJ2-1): DTGVSQNPRHKITKRGQNVTFRCDPISEHNRLYWYRQTLGQGPEFLTYFQNEAQLEKSRLLSDRFSAERPKGSFSTLEIQRTEQGDSAMYLCASRLAVSSYNEQFFGPGTRLTVL.

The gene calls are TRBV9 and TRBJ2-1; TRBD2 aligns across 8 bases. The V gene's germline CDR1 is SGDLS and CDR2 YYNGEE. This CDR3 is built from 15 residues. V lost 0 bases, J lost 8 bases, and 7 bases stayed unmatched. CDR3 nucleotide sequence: TGTGCCAGCAGCGTAGCGAGCGGGAGACTAGATGAGCAGTTCTTC. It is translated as CASSVASGRLDEQFF. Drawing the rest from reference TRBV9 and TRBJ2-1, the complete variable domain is DSGVTQTPKHLITATGQRVTLRCSPRSGDLSVYWYQQSLDQGLQFLIQYYNGEERAKGNILERFSAQQFPDLHSELNLSSLELGDSALYFCASSVASGRLDEQFFGPGTRLTVL.

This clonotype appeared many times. This CDR3 is CASSSTSQGTIRETQYF. The CDR3 coding sequence is TGTGCCAGCAGCTCGACTTCACAGGGGACAATTCGAGAGACCCAGTACTTC. The chain couples TRBV12-3 or TRBV12-4 to TRBJ2-5; 7 bases align to TRBD1. J lost 4 bases, V lost 6 bases, and 17 bases had no gene match. The CDR3 spans 17 residues.

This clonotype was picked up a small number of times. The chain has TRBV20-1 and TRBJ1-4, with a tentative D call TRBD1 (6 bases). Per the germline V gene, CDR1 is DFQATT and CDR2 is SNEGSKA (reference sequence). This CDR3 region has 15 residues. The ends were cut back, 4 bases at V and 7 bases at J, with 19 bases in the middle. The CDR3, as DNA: TGCAGTGCTAACCTTCCCGGGACAACACTTGAAAAACTGTTTTTT. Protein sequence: CSANLPGTTLEKLFF.

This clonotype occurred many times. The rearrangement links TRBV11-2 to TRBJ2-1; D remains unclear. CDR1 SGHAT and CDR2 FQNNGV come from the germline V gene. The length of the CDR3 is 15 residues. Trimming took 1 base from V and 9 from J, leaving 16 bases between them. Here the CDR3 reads CASSLGLGSGGEQFF. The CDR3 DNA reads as TGTGCCAGCAGCTTAGGCTTGGGATCCGGCGGTGAGCAGTTCTTC.

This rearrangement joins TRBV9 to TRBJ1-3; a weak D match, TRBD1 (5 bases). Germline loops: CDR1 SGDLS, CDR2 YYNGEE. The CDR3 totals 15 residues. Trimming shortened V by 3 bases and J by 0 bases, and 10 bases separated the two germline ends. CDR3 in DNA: TGTGCCAGCAGCGAGACAGTTACCTCTGGAAACACCATATATTTT. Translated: CASSETVTSGNTIYF.

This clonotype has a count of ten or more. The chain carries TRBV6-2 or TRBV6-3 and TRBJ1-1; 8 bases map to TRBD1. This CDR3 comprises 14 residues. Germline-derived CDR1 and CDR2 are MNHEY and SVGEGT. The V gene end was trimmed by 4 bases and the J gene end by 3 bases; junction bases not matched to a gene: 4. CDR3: CASSWTGWDTEAFF. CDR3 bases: TGTGCCAGCAGTTGGACAGGGTGGGACACTGAAGCTTTCTTT.

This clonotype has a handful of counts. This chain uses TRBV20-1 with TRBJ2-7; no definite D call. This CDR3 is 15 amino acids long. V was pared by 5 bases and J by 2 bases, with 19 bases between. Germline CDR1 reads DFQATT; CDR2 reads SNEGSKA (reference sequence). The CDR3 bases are TGCAGTGCTCCAGCGAGGTTTCCCGGAACCTACGAGCAGTACTTC. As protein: CSAPARFPGTYEQYF.

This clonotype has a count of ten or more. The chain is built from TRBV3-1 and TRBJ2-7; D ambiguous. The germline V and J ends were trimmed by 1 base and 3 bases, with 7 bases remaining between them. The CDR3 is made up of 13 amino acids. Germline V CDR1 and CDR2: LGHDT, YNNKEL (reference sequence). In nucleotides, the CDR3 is TGTGCCAGCAGCCAAGGGACGGTCTACGAGCAGTACTTC. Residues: CASSQGTVYEQYF.

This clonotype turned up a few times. CDR3: CASSLVQGIPYF. CDR3 sequence (DNA): TGCGCCAGCAGCTTGGTACAGGGTATCCCATACTTC. The V and J genes are TRBV5-1 and TRBJ2-5; weak D call: TRBD1 (6 bases). Germline CDR1 SGHRS, CDR2 YFSETQ. V was cut by 0 bases and J by 14 bases, with 14 bases left in between. This CDR3 spans 12 amino acids.

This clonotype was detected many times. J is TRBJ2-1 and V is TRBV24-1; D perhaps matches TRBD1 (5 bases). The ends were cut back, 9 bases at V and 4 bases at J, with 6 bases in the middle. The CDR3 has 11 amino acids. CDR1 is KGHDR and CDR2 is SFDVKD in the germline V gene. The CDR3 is CATGAYNEQFF. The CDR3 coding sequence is TGTGCCACCGGGGCGTACAATGAGCAGTTCTTC.

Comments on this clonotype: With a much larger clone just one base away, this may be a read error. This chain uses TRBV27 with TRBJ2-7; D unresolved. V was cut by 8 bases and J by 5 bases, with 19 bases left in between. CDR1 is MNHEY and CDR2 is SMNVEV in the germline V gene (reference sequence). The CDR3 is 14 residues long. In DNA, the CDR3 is TGTGCCAGCGGTCCTCCGGGCCGACTCCACGAGCAGTACTTC. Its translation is CASGPPGRLHEQYF.

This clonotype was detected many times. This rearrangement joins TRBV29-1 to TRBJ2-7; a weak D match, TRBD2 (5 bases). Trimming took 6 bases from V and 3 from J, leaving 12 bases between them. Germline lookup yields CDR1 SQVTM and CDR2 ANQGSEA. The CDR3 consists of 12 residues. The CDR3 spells CSVRRFGYEQYF. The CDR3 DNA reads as TGCAGCGTCAGGAGGTTCGGCTACGAGCAGTACTTC.

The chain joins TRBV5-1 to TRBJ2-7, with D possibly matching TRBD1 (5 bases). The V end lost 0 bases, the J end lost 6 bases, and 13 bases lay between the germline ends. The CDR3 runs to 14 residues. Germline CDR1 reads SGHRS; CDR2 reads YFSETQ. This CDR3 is CASSLERGGREQYF. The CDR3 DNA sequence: TGCGCCAGCAGCTTGGAAAGGGGTGGGCGCGAGCAGTACTTC.

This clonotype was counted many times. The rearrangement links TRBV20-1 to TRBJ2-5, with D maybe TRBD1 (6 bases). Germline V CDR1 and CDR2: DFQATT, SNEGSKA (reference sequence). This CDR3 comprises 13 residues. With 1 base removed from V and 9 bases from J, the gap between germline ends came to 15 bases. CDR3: CSARGGHSPSQYF. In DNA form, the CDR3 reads TGCAGTGCTAGAGGGGGACACTCGCCGTCCCAGTACTTC.

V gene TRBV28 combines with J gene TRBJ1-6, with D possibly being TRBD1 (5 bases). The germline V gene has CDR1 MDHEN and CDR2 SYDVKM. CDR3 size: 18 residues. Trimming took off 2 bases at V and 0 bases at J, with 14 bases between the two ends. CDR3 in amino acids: CASSLDMGPSSYNSPLHF. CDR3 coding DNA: TGTGCCAGCAGTTTAGATATGGGGCCTAGCTCCTATAATTCACCCCTCCACTTT.

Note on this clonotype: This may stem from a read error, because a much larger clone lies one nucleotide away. The DNA of the CDR3 is TGTGCCAGCGGTGGGACAGGGGGCGAGAATCAGCCCCAGCATTTT. Protein: CASGGTGGENQPQHF. This chain links TRBV2 with TRBJ1-5; 12 bases are shared with TRBD1. CDR3 length: 15 residues. Losses at the gene ends were 8 bases for V and 4 bases for J; bases not matched to a gene: 6. CDR1 SNHLY and CDR2 FYNNEI come from the germline V gene. The full variable domain, in which reference TRBV2 and TRBJ1-5 provide the parts outside the CDR3, is EPEVTQTPSHQVTQMGQEVILRCVPISNHLYFYWYRQILGQKVEFLVSFYNNEISEKSEIFDDQFSVERPDGSNFTLKIRSTKLEDSAMYFCASGGTGGENQPQHFGDGTRLSIL.

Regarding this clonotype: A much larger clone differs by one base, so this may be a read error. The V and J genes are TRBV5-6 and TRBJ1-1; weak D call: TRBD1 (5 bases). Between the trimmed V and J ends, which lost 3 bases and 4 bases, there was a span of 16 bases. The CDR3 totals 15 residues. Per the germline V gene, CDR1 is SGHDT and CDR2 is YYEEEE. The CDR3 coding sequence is TGTGCCAGCAGCTGGATAGGGCAGGGAAGCACTGAAGCTTTCTTT. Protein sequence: CASSWIGQGSTEAFF.

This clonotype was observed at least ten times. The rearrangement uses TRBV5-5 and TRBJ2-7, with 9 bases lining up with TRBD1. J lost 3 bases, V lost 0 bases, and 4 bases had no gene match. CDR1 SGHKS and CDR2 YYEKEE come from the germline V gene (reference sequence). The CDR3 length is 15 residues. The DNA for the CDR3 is TGTGCCAGCAGCTTGGTCGTGACAGGGGGCTACGAGCAGTACTTC. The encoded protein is CASSLVVTGGYEQYF.

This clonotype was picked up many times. CDR3 loop: CASTQTGLSGTEAFF. CDR3 coding DNA: TGTGCCAGCACCCAAACAGGGTTAAGTGGCACTGAAGCTTTCTTT. This rearrangement joins TRBV11-2 to TRBJ1-1; the D gene is possibly TRBD1 (6 bases). The V and J ends lost 7 bases and 4 bases respectively, with 19 bases between them. CDR1 and CDR2 from the germline V gene are SGHAT and FQNNGV. There are 15 residues in the CDR3. The full variable domain, its missing parts supplied by reference TRBV11-2 and TRBJ1-1, is EAGVAQSPRYKIIEKRQSVAFWCNPISGHATLYWYQQILGQGPKLLIQFQNNGVVDDSQLPKDRFSAERLKGVDSTLKIQPAKLEDSAVYLCASTQTGLSGTEAFFGQGTRLTVV.